This entry describes one T cell receptor (beta chain). Its antigen remains unknown. The data belong to a study of cytomegalovirus exposure and HLA in healthy donors. Background on the study: Prior work identified 120 million or so unique TCR beta sequences in some 180 million T cells. The Caucasian-associated ancestry cluster contained about 80% of the roughly 400 genotyped donors.

Findings and caveats of the study: HLA alleles showed associations with some 17,000 TCR beta sequences in a later analysis, at a 0.05 false discovery rate.

The CDR3 is 15 residues long. V dropped 6 bases and J dropped 4; count of bases not matched to a gene: 8. Germline V CDR1 and CDR2: MNHEY, SMNVEV (reference sequence). PCR primers comprised 60 Vbeta and 13 Jbeta primers. Repertoires were generated with immunoSEQ multiplex PCR, while TCRdb's copy carries only in-frame clones and drops some. In the table there are about 110,000 clones, around three quarters of which are singletons. This sequence originates from a female donor in good health and CMV-seropositive. Input material: PBMCs. The rearrangement joins TRBV27 to TRBJ1-2; 10 bases agree with TRBD1. The CDR3 here is CASSGLTGGVYGYTF. CDR3 nucleotide sequence: TGTGCCAGCAGCGGACTGACAGGGGGCGTCTATGGCTACACCTTC.